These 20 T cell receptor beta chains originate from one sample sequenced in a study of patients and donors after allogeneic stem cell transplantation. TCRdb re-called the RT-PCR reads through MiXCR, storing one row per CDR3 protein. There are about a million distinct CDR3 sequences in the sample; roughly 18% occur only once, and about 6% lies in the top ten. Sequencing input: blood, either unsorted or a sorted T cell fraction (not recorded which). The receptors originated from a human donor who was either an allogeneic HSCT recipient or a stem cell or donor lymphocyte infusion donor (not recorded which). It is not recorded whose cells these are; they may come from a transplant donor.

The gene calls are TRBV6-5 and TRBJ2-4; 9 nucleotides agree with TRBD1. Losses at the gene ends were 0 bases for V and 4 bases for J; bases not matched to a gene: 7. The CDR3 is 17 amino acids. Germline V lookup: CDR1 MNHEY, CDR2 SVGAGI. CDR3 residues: CASSYSIIGQGKNIQYF. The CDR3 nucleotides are TGTGCCAGCAGTTACTCGATCATCGGACAGGGGAAAAACATTCAGTACTTC.

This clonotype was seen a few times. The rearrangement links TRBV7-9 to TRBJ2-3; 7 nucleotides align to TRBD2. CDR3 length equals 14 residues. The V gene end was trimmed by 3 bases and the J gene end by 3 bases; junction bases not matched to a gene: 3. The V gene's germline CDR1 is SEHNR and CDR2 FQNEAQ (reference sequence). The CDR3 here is CASSFGEGTDTQYF. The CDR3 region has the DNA TGTGCCAGCAGCTTTGGGGAGGGAACAGATACGCAGTATTTT.

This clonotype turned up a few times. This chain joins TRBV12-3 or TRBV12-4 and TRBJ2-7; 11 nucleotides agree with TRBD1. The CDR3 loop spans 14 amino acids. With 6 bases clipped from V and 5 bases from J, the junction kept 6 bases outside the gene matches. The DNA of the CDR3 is TGTGCCAGCAGCCCGCCGGGACAGGGGGACGAGCAGTACTTC. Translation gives CASSPPGQGDEQYF.

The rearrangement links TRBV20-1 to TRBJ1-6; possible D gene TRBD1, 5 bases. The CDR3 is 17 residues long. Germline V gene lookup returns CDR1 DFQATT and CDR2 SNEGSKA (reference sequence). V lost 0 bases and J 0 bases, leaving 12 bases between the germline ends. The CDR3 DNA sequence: TGCAGTGCTAGAGAGGTACAGGCTAGCTCCTATAATTCACCCCTCCACTTT. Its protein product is CSAREVQASSYNSPLHF.

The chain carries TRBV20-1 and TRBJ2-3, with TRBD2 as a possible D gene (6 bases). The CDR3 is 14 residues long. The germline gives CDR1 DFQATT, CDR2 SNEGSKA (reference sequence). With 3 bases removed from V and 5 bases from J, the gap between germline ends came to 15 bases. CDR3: CSASPSVQGDTQYF. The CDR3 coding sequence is TGCAGTGCTAGCCCTAGCGTCCAGGGAGATACGCAGTATTTT.

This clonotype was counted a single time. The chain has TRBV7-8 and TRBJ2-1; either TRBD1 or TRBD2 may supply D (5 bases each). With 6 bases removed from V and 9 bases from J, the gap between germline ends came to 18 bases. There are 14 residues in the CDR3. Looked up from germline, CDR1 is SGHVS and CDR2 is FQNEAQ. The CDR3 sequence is CASSPETGAGEQFF. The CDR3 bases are TGTGCCAGCAGTCCGGAGACCGGGGCAGGTGAGCAGTTCTTC.

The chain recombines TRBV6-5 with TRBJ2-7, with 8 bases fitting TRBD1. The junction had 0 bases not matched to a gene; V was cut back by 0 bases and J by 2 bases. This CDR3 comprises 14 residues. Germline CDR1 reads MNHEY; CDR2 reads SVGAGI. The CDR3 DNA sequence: TGTGCCAGCAGTTACTCACAGGGGGCCTACGAGCAGTACTTC. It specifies CASSYSQGAYEQYF.

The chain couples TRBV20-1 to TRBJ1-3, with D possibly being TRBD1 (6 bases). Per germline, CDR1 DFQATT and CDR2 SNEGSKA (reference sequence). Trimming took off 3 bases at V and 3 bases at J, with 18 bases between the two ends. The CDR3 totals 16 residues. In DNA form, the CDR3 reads TGCAGTGCTAGGGGGGCACCCCAGGGAATTGGAAACACCATATATTTT. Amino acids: CSARGAPQGIGNTIYF.

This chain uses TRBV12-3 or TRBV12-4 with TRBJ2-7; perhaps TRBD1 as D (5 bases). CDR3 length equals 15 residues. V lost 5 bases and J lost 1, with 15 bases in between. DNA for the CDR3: TGTGCCAGCAGTCCAAGACGAGACAGTTCCTACGAGCAGTACTTC. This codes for CASSPRRDSSYEQYF.

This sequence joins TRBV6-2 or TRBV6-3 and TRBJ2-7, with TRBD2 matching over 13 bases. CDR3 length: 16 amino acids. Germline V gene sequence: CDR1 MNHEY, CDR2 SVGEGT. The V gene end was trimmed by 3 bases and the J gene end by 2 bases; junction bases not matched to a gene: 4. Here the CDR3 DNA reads TGTGCCAGCAGTTATCGGGGACTAGCGGGGACCTACGAGCAGTACTTC. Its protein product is CASSYRGLAGTYEQYF.

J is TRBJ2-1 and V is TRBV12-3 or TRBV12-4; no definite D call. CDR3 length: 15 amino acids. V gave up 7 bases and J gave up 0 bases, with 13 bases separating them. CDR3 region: CASTARRSSYNEQFF. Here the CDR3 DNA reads TGTGCCAGCACCGCGAGGCGGAGCTCCTACAATGAGCAGTTCTTC.

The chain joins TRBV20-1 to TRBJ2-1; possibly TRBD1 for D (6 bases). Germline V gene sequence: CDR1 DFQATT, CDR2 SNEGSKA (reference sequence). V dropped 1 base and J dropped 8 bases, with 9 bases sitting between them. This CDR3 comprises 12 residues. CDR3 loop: CSARAGDHEQFF. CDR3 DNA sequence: TGCAGTGCTAGAGCAGGGGACCATGAGCAGTTCTTC.

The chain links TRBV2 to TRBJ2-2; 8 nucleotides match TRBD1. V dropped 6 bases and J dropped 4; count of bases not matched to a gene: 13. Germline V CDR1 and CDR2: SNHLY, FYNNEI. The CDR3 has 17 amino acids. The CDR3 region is CASSPERTGKATGELFF. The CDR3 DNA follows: TGTGCCAGCAGCCCCGAGAGGACAGGGAAAGCCACCGGGGAGCTGTTTTTT.

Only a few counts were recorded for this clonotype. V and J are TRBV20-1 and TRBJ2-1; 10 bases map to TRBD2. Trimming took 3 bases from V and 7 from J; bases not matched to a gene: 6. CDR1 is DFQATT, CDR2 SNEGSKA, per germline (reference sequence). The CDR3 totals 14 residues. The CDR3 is CSASSTSGANEQFF. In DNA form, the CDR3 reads TGCAGTGCTAGTTCTACTAGCGGGGCAAATGAGCAGTTCTTC.

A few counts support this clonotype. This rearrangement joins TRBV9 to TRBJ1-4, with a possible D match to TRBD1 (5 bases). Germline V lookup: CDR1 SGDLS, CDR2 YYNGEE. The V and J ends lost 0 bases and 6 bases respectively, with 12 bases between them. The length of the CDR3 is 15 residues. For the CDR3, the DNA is TGTGCCAGCAGCGTAGCGGCAGGGAGGGATGAAAAACTGTTTTTT. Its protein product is CASSVAAGRDEKLFF.

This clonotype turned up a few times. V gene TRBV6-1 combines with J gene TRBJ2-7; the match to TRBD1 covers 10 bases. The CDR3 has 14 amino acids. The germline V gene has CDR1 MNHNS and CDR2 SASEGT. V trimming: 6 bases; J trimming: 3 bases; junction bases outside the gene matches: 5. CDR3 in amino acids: CASRTDRGLYEQYF. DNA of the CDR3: TGTGCCAGCAGGACCGACAGGGGGCTCTACGAGCAGTACTTC.

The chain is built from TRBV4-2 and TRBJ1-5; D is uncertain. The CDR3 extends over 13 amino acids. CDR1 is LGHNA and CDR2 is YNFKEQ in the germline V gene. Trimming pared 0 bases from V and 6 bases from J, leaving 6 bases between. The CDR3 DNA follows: TGTGCCAGCAGCCAAGAGTCGGGTCAGCCCCAGCATTTT. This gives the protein CASSQESGQPQHF.

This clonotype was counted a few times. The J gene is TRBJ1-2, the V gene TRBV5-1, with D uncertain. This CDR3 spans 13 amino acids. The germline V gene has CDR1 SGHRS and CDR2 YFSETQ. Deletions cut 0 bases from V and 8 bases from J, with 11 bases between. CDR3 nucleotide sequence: TGCGCCAGCAGCTTGGAACACCAAACGGGCTACACCTTC. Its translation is CASSLEHQTGYTF.

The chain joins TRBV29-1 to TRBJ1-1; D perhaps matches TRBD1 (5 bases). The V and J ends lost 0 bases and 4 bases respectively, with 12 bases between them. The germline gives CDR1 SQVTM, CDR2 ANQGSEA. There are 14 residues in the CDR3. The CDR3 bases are TGCAGCGTTGAAGAGGACAAGGGAGGCACTGAAGCTTTCTTT. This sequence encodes CSVEEDKGGTEAFF.

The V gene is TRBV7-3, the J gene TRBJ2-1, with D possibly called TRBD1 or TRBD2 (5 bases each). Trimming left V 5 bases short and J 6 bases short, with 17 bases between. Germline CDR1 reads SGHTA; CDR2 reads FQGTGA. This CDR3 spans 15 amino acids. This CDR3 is CASSRDGKSGNEQFF. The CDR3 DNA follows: TGTGCCAGCAGCCGGGACGGAAAAAGTGGCAATGAGCAGTTCTTC.